This TCR beta chain appears in the sequencing data of a study of breast tumors, draining lymph nodes, adjacent tissues. Broader study findings: Data only fit, rather than demonstrated, lymph node origin of most tumor T cells. Compared with lymph nodes, tumors were less diverse; compared with nontumor tissue, more.

Axillary draining lymph nodes of breast cancer patients supplied the node samples. Germline CDR1 and CDR2: MNHNY and SVGAGI (reference sequence). The CDR3 length is 13 residues. V gave up 6 bases and J gave up 2 bases; unmatched junction bases: 1. This clonotype was recorded at least ten times. Its antigen is not known. TCRdb independently ran MiXCR on the multiplex PCR reads; one entry per CDR3 protein. The sample has about 200,000 distinct CDR3 sequences, approximately 36% seen once. The chain couples TRBV6-6 to TRBJ2-5; 9 nucleotides agree with TRBD1. Material: axillary lymph node tissue. This clonotype was obtained from a female donor with breast cancer. Some clones in this sample may be carry-over from other donors' samples. CDR3 DNA: TGTGCCAGCAGGACAGGGGGGCAAGAGACCCAGTACTTC. It specifies CASRTGGQETQYF.